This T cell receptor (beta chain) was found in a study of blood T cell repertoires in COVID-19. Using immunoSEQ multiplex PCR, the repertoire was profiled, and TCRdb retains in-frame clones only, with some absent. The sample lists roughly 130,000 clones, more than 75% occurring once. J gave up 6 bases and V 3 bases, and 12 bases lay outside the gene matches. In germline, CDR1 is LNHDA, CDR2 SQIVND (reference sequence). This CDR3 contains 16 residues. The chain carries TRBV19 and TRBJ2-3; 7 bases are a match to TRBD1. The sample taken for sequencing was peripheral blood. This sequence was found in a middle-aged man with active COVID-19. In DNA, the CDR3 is TGTGCCAGTAGTATTGTCCTACAGGGGCCGAGGGATACGCAGTATTTT. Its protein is CASSIVLQGPRDTQYF.